These T cell receptor beta chains were read from a single sample in a study of early T cells in non-severe SARS-CoV-2 infection. TCRdb called the 5' RACE reads again in MiXCR, with one record for every CDR3 protein. The table shows 45,000 to 60,000 distinct CDR3 sequences, with about 10% occurring only once. The specimen sequenced was whole blood. The receptors stem from an adult who was a healthcare worker with PCR-confirmed SARS-CoV-2 infection or an uninfected control (not recorded which). Both conserved end residues are part of each CDR3.

V	J	CDR3
TRBV5-1	TRBJ1-6	CASSSGTGASPLHF
TRBV4-1	TRBJ1-5	CASSHSQLDQPQHF
TRBV10-3	TRBJ1-1	CAISPRQEEAFF
TRBV10-3	TRBJ1-3	CAISEESGNTIYF
TRBV16	TRBJ1-2	CASSQSGASYGYTF
TRBV5-1	TRBJ2-1	CASSLVSEDEQFF
TRBV12-5	TRBJ2-7	CASGHGTGGSYEQYF
TRBV29-1	TRBJ1-1	CSVQGPTENTEAFF
TRBV7-8	TRBJ2-1	CASSSSHTGLFLHNEQFF
TRBV6-1	TRBJ1-5	CASEPGSSPTSNQPQHF
TRBV7-9	TRBJ1-2	CASSLENRVLGYTF
TRBV10-3	TRBJ1-1	CAIRRTGNTEAFF
TRBV29-1	TRBJ2-7	CSVKTGVSYEQYF
TRBV7-2	TRBJ2-1	CASSFSSGVSEQFF